The 21 T cell receptor beta chains below come from one sample, sequenced in a study of monozygotic twins with inflammatory bowel disease (dated by TCRdb to between 2018 and 2021). The method was 5' RACE. Sequenced using an Illumina HiSeq 2500. TCRdb reprocessed the reads and lists each CDR3 protein sequence as a single entry, with no DNA. The data table for this sample lists some 170,000 distinct CDR3 sequences. Approximately 7.4% of the sample rests with the top ten. Sequenced: blood. The source is a human donor with ulcerative colitis or Crohn's disease, or a healthy co-twin of an affected twin (not recorded which).

V is TRBV28 and J is TRBJ1-2. Germline-derived CDR1 and CDR2 are MDHEN and SYDVKM. This CDR3 comprises 13 residues. The CDR3 loop is CASSFHTAYGYTF.

The V call is TRBV28, the J call TRBJ1-6. Germline-derived CDR1 and CDR2 are MDHEN and SYDVKM. This CDR3 has 14 residues. CDR3 residues: CASSARGFRSPLHF.

V and J are TRBV7-2 and TRBJ1-6; TCRdb designates TRBD1, a call that cannot be tested without DNA. CDR3 length: 16 residues. Per the germline V gene, CDR1 is SGHTA and CDR2 is FQGNSA. Here the CDR3 reads CASSPPGQGNNSPLHF.

The CDR3 loop reads CASSETGVSYNEQFF. V is TRBV4-1 and J is TRBJ2-1; TCRdb proposes TRBD1, but this gene call is untestable without DNA. This CDR3 contains 15 residues. CDR1 is MGHRA and CDR2 is YSYEKL in the germline V gene.

The chain combines TRBV20-1 with TRBJ2-3; the D gene TCRdb calls, TRBD2, cannot be checked with no DNA. The CDR3 is 17 amino acids. CDR1 is DFQATT and CDR2 is SNEGSKA in the germline V gene (reference sequence). CDR3 loop: CSAPTSGAVLSTDTQYF.

The chain employs TRBV5-1 and TRBJ2-7. Germline CDR1 SGHRS, CDR2 YFSETQ. This CDR3 comprises 14 residues. CDR3: CASSPYTDPSEQYF.

This chain joins TRBV6-2 or TRBV6-3 and TRBJ2-1; there is no DNA to check the TCRdb D call of TRBD1. Per the germline V gene, CDR1 is MNHEY and CDR2 is SVGEGT. This CDR3 spans 13 amino acids. CDR3 sequence: CASSPGDMYEQFF.

The chain employs TRBV12-3 or TRBV12-4 and TRBJ2-3. There are 11 residues in the CDR3. CDR3 in amino acids: CASSSGDTQYF.

This sequence joins TRBV10-3 and TRBJ1-3. This CDR3 comprises 12 residues. CDR1 and CDR2 from the germline V gene are ENHRY and SYGVKD. The CDR3 loop is CAISSPGNTIYF.

V gene TRBV5-1 combines with J gene TRBJ2-1; the D call from TCRdb, TRBD1, cannot be confirmed without DNA. The V gene's germline CDR1 is SGHRS and CDR2 YFSETQ. The CDR3 is 17 amino acids. This CDR3 reads CASSGGRLAFSYNEQFF.

The chain uses TRBV5-1 and TRBJ2-5. The CDR3 length is 15 residues. The germline V gene encodes CDR1 SGHRS and CDR2 YFSETQ. CDR3 loop: CASSLGGRNEETQYF.

The rearrangement links TRBV27 to TRBJ2-7. There are 15 residues in the CDR3. Germline V lookup: CDR1 MNHEY, CDR2 SMNVEV (reference sequence). CDR3 in amino acids: CASSLSGLGSYEQYF.

CDR3 amino acids: CAISGTSGPDTQNF. The rearrangement links TRBV10-3 to TRBJ2-3; as DNA is missing, the TRBD2 call by TCRdb cannot be tested. In germline, CDR1 is ENHRY, CDR2 SYGVKD. CDR3 length equals 14 residues.

CDR3 loop: CASSYTQSSYEQYF. The V call is TRBV6-5, the J call TRBJ2-7. Germline loops: CDR1 MNHEY, CDR2 SVGAGI. The CDR3 loop spans 14 amino acids.

The chain joins TRBV29-1 to TRBJ2-1; without DNA, the TCRdb call of TRBD2 cannot be checked. This CDR3 has 16 residues. The germline V gene has CDR1 SQVTM and CDR2 ANQGSEA. The CDR3 spells CSVEGVSGSFRGEQFF.

The chain links TRBV5-1 to TRBJ2-1; TCRdb selects TRBD2, and the lack of DNA leaves this call unchecked. The CDR3 is made up of 16 amino acids. CDR1 and CDR2 from the germline V gene are SGHRS and YFSETQ. This chain's CDR3 is CASSLDPAGDVGEQFF.

The chain combines TRBV13 with TRBJ2-7; TCRdb designates TRBD1, a call that cannot be tested without DNA. This CDR3 is 13 amino acids long. The germline V gene has CDR1 PRHDT and CDR2 FYEKMQ (reference sequence). This CDR3 is CASSRGGGGEQYF.

This chain links TRBV20-1 with TRBJ2-7; TCRdb outputs TRBD1, but without DNA this stays unchecked. Per germline, CDR1 DFQATT and CDR2 SNEGSKA (reference sequence). The CDR3 is 14 amino acids. CDR3 amino acids: CSARDSAQGYEQYF.

The chain is built from TRBV6-5 and TRBJ1-3. Germline V CDR1 and CDR2: MNHEY, SVGAGI. This CDR3 has 12 residues. The chain's CDR3 is CASSRPGNTIYF.

The CDR3: CASSEPGPYNEQFF. V gene TRBV10-1 combines with J gene TRBJ2-1. In germline, CDR1 is WNHNN, CDR2 SYGVQD (reference sequence). The CDR3 has 14 amino acids.

The chain employs TRBV29-1 and TRBJ2-7; as DNA is missing, the TRBD1 call by TCRdb cannot be tested. The CDR3 is 13 residues long. CDR1 and CDR2 from the germline V gene are SQVTM and ANQGSEA. CDR3 sequence reads: CSVDTGDSYEQYF.